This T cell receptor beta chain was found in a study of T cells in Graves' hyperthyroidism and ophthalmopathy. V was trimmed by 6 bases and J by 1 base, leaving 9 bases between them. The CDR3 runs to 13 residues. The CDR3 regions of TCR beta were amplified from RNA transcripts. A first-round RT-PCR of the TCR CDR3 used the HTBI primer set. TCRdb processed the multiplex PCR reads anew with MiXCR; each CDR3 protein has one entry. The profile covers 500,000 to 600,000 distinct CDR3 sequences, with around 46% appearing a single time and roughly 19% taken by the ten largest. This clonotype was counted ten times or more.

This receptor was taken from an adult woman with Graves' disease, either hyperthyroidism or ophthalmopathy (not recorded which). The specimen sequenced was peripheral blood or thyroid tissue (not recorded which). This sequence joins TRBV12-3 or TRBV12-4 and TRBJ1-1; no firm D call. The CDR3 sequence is CASSLKRNTEAFF. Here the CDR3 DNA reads TGTGCCAGCAGCTTAAAGCGGAACACTGAAGCTTTCTTT.